This entry is about one TCR beta chain. This entry is derived from a study of cytotoxic CD8 clonotypes in ibrutinib-treated CLL. Study-level information: Partial responses totalled approximately 25 and complete responses 2; after median roughly 70 months, about 14 remained remitted and approximately 12 progressed. Mean yields were approximately 250,000 productive templates and some 90,000 productive rearrangements per sample.

Assay: immunoSEQ multiplex PCR; the TCRdb copy retains only in-frame clones and omits some. This table has 150,000 to 200,000 clones, around nine tenths appearing once. The TCR originated in a human donor with chronic lymphocytic leukemia. The starting material was PBMCs, obtained at disease progression, from a patient treated with ibrutinib.

The CDR3: CASSLVVTGAGANVLTF. The CDR3, as DNA: TGCGCCAGCAGCTTGGTAGTAACCGGTGCCGGGGCCAACGTCCTGACTTTC. The gene calls are TRBV5-1 and TRBJ2-6; no clear D gene. This CDR3 contains 17 residues. V lost 0 bases and J 4 bases, leaving 14 bases between the germline ends. The germline V gene encodes CDR1 SGHRS and CDR2 YFSETQ.